This TCR beta chain was documented in a study of PD-L1 blockade in urothelial cancer. Germline CDR1 LNHDA, CDR2 SQIVND (reference sequence). CDR3 length equals 14 residues. Losses at the gene ends were 5 bases for V and 8 bases for J; bases not matched to a gene: 6. Using immunoSEQ multiplex PCR, the repertoire was profiled, and TCRdb retains in-frame clones only, with some absent. Of about 44,000 clones listed, about 89% were seen once; the top ten hold 6% to 9.5%. Stated time point: peripheral blood 6 weeks after treatment start. The sequencing here drew on PBMCs, taken around atezolizumab (anti-PD-L1) treatment. This chain connects TRBV19 to TRBJ1-4, with 9 bases matching TRBD1. The sequence was obtained from an older man with urothelial cancer. The CDR3 DNA reads TGTGCCAGTAGTCTCGGGACAGGGTACGAAAAACTGTTTTTT. Its translation: CASSLGTGYEKLFF. Full variable domain (outside the CDR3, taken from reference TRBV19 and TRBJ1-4): DGGITQSPKYLFRKEGQNVTLSCEQNLNHDAMYWYRQDPGQGLRLIYYSQIVNDFQKGDIAEGYSVSREKKESFPLTVTSAQKNPTAFYLCASSLGTGYEKLFFGSGTQLSVL.